One T cell receptor beta chain is described in this entry. TCRdb's copy holds only in-frame clones and misses some; the assay was immunoSEQ multiplex PCR. The table shows 70,000 to 95,000 clones, with 94% occurring only once. CDR1 is PRHDT, CDR2 FYEKMQ, per germline (reference sequence). Trimming cost V 0 bases and J 5 bases, with 14 bases left between them. CDR3 length: 16 residues. The data were taken from a study of T cell changes during pregnancy in multiple sclerosis. The receptor was derived from a female donor in good health, enrolled as a control in a pregnancy study. This specimen consisted of peripheral blood, obtained after pregnancy. The V call is TRBV13, the J call TRBJ2-1; D might be TRBD2 (6 bases). The CDR3 spells CASSLGLGGGNNEQFF. The CDR3 DNA reads as TGTGCCAGCAGCTTAGGGTTGGGAGGCGGTAACAATGAGCAGTTCTTC.